The 10 T cell receptor beta chains presented below share a single source sample, sequenced in a study of control samples from healthy donors and cancer patients. Generated by immunoSEQ multiplex PCR, the TCRdb table keeps only in-frame clones and is missing some. The sample yields tens of thousands of clones, around 96% seen once. Sequenced material: blood. All receptors derive from a woman aged 18-29 years in good health.

This clone was recorded once. This sequence joins TRBV3-1 (or the pseudogene TRBV3-2) and TRBJ2-2; D gene uncertain. Germline values: CDR1 LGHDT, CDR2 YNNKEL (reference sequence). There are 13 residues in the CDR3. Deletions cut 5 bases from V and 3 bases from J, with 7 bases between. CDR3 nucleotide sequence: TGTGCCAGCAGCAATCGATACACCGGGGAGCTGTTTTTT. It translates to CASSNRYTGELFF.

The chain combines TRBV10-3 with TRBJ2-7; D remains unclear. The CDR3 length is 11 residues. V lost 5 bases, J lost 0 bases, and 2 bases lay in between. Germline V CDR1 and CDR2: ENHRY, SYGVKD. Here the CDR3 DNA reads TGTGCCATCAGTATCTCCTACGAGCAGTACTTC. This gives the protein CAISISYEQYF.

The chain is built from TRBV3-1 (or the pseudogene TRBV3-2) and TRBJ1-2, with unresolved D. V lost 8 bases and J lost 2, with 15 bases in between. Germline V gene data show CDR1 as LGHDT and CDR2 as YNNKEL (reference sequence). CDR3 length equals 14 residues. The CDR3 nucleotides are TGTGCCAGCCAGCGCCTCGGGTCGAACTATGGCTACACCTTC. This gives the protein CASQRLGSNYGYTF.

J is TRBJ1-1 and V is TRBV7-8; D not resolved. Germline V gene data show CDR1 as SGHVS and CDR2 as FQNEAQ. The CDR3 runs 13 residues. Trimming shortened V by 0 bases and J by 4 bases, and 6 bases separated the two germline ends. The CDR3 DNA reads as TGTGCCAGCAGCTTAGCGCTAGTCACTGAAGCTTTCTTT. This translates into CASSLALVTEAFF. Drawing the rest from reference TRBV7-8 and TRBJ1-1, the complete variable domain is GAGVSQSPRYKVAKRGQDVALRCDPISGHVSLFWYQQALGQGPEFLTYFQNEAQLDKSGLPSDRFFAERPEGSVSTLKIQRTQQEDSAVYLCASSLALVTEAFFGQGTRLTVV.

This clone was seen only a few times. The rearrangement links TRBV3-1 (or the pseudogene TRBV3-2) to TRBJ2-2, with 7 bases that match TRBD2. V lost 4 bases to trimming and J lost 8 bases; unmatched junction nucleotides: 10. This CDR3 comprises 15 residues. The germline V gene has CDR1 LGHDT and CDR2 YNNKEL (reference sequence). DNA for the CDR3: TGTGCCAGCAGCCCGGACCGGGACTACGTGGGGGAGCTGTTTTTT. The encoded protein is CASSPDRDYVGELFF.

The V and J genes are TRBV9 and TRBJ2-7; TRBD1 is a possible D gene (5 bases). With 1 base removed from V and 4 bases from J, the gap between germline ends came to 6 bases. The V gene's germline CDR1 is SGDLS and CDR2 YYNGEE. This CDR3 comprises 12 residues. The CDR3 DNA sequence: TGTGCCAGCAGCGTACCAGGGTACGAGCAGTACTTC. Translation: CASSVPGYEQYF.

The J gene is TRBJ2-2, the V gene TRBV19; 7 bases line up with TRBD1. CDR1 is LNHDA and CDR2 is SQIVND in the germline V gene (reference sequence). The CDR3 contains 18 residues. J lost 0 bases, V lost 3 bases, and 10 bases had no gene match. This CDR3 is CASSISPTGLTNTGELFF. The CDR3 nucleotides read TGTGCCAGTAGTATCAGCCCGACAGGGCTTACGAACACCGGGGAGCTGTTTTTT. Together with reference TRBV19 and TRBJ2-2, the CDR3 gives the full variable domain: DGGITQSPKYLFRKEGQNVTLSCEQNLNHDAMYWYRQDPGQGLRLIYYSQIVNDFQKGDIAEGYSVSREKKESFPLTVTSAQKNPTAFYLCASSISPTGLTNTGELFFGEGSRLTVL.

In DNA, the CDR3 is TGTGCCAGCAGCTTAAACCGCGGACTAGCGGGGCAAGAGACCCAGTACTTC. Translating gives CASSLNRGLAGQETQYF. This chain links TRBV7-6 with TRBJ2-5; 12 bases line up with TRBD2. The germline V gene has CDR1 SGHVS and CDR2 FNYEAQ. The junction had 6 bases not matched to a gene; V was cut back by 2 bases and J by 2 bases. The CDR3 has 17 residues.

This chain connects TRBV10-3 to TRBJ2-7; 7 bases line up with TRBD1. Germline CDR1 ENHRY, CDR2 SYGVKD. The CDR3 sequence is 14 residues long. J lost 4 bases, V lost 5 bases, and 8 bases had no gene match. The CDR3 loop is CAISPGTAAYEQYF. The CDR3 nucleotides are TGTGCCATCAGTCCGGGGACAGCCGCTTACGAGCAGTACTTC.

CDR3 sequence (DNA): TGCGCCAGCAGCGACAGCTACACTGAAGCTTTCTTT. This encodes CASSDSYTEAFF. The chain has TRBV10-2 and TRBJ1-1; tentatively, D is TRBD1 (5 bases). Trimming took off 6 bases at V and 3 bases at J, with 8 bases between the two ends. This CDR3 comprises 12 residues. Germline values: CDR1 WSHSY, CDR2 SAAADI.